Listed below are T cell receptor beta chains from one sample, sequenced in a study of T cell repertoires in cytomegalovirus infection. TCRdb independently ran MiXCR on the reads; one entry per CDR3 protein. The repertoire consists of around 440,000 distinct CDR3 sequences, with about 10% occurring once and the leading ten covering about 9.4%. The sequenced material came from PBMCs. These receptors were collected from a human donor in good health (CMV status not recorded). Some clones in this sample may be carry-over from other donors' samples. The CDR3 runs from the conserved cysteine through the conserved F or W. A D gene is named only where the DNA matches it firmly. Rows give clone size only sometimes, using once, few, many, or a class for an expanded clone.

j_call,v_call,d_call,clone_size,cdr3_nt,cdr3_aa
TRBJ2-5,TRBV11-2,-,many,TGTGCCAGCAGGGGGGCAGAGACCCAGTACTTC,CASRGAETQYF
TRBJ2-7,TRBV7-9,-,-,TGTGCCAGCAGCTTATCACAGGGAGAGAAGGCCTCCTACGAGCAGTACTTC,CASSLSQGEKASYEQYF
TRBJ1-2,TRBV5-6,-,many,TGTGCCAGCAGCTTGTGGAGTCCGAATGGCTACACCTTC,CASSLWSPNGYTF
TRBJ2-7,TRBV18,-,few,TGTGCCAGCTCACCAGCCCAGGGCTCCCTCTACGAGCAGTACTTC,CASSPAQGSLYEQYF
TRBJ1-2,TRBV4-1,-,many,TGCGCCAGCAGCCAAGAAAAAACGGGCGGACGGTTTGGCTACACCTTC,CASSQEKTGGRFGYTF
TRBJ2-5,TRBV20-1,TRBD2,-,TGCAGTGCTAGAGATCTCTTAGGTAGCGGGGGCCGGAGTCAAGAGACCCAGTACTTC,CSARDLLGSGGRSQETQYF
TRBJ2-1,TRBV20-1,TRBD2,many,TGCAGTGCTAGAGAGCCGGGACTAGCGGGCGGTGAGCAGTTCTTC,CSAREPGLAGGEQFF
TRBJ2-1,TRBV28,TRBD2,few,TGTGCCAGCACCCTACTAGCGGGAGGGCCGAGCTCCTACAATGAGCAGTTCTTC,CASTLLAGGPSSYNEQFF
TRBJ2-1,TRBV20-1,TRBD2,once,TGCAGTGCTATGGTATTTGCGGGGGGATCCTACAATGAGCAGTTCTTC,CSAMVFAGGSYNEQFF
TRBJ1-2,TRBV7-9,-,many,TGTGCCAGCAGCTTAGCTGGGGCGCAGGGCTACACCTTC,CASSLAGAQGYTF
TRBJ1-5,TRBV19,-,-,TGTGCCAGTAGGGGAACATCCACCTGGGGTCAGCCCCAGCATTTT,CASRGTSTWGQPQHF
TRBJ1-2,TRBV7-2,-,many,TGTGCCAGCAGCGGAAGCGAGAGTCTAGGTGGTGGCTACACCTTC,CASSGSESLGGGYTF
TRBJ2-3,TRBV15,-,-,TGTGCCACCAGCATTACGGGGTTCACAGATACGCAGTATTTT,CATSITGFTDTQYF
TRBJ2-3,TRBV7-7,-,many,TGTGCTAGCAGCCCCGGACAGATTCACACAGATACGCAGTATTTT,CASSPGQIHTDTQYF
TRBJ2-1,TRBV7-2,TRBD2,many,TGTGCCAGCAGCCCATGGGCATCCGGGACTAGCGGCTACAATGAGCAGTTCTTC,CASSPWASGTSGYNEQFF
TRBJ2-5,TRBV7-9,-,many,TGTGCCAGCAGCTTTGGGGGGAGCGTAGAAGAGACCCAGTACTTC,CASSFGGSVEETQYF
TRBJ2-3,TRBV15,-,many,TGTGCCACCAGCGGAACGAGGACCGCAGATACGCAGTATTTT,CATSGTRTADTQYF
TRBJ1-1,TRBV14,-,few,TGTGCCAGCAGCCCGGGACATTTGGAGGCTTTCTTT,CASSPGHLEAFF
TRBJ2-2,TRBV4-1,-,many,TGCGCCAGCAGCCTCAGGGAAAACACCGGGGAGCTGTTTTTT,CASSLRENTGELFF
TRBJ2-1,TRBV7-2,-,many,TGTGCCAGCAGCTTAGAAGCGGTTACCTACAATGAGCAGTTCTTC,CASSLEAVTYNEQFF
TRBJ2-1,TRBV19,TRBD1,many,TGTGCCAGTAGCATCCACAAGGGGGCTGAGTCCTACAATGAGCAGTTCTTC,CASSIHKGAESYNEQFF
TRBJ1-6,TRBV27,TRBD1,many,TGTGCCAGCAAGCTAGGACAGGATACAAATTCACCCCTCCACTTT,CASKLGQDTNSPLHF
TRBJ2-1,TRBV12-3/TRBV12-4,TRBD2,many,TGTGCCAGCAGGCCGGAGGGAGTGGGAGGGGAGTTCTTC,CASRPEGVGGEFF
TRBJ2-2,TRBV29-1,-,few,TGCAGCGTTGGGAACCCGAACACCGGGGAGCTGTTTTTT,CSVGNPNTGELFF
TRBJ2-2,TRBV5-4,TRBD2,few,TGTGCCAGCAGCTCGACTAGCGGGGTAGCTACCGGGGAGCTGTTTTTT,CASSSTSGVATGELFF
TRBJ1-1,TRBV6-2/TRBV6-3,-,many,TGTGCCAGCAGAATAAGGCGGACGAACACTGAAGCTTTCTTT,CASRIRRTNTEAFF
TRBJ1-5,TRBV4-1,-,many,TGCGCCAGCAGCCAGCGGCTCGGAAATCAGCCCCAGCATTTT,CASSQRLGNQPQHF
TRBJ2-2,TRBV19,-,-,TGTGCCAGTAGTATGGTTGGGTTGAACACCGGGGAGCTGTTTTTT,CASSMVGLNTGELFF
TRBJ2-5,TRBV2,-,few,TGTGCCAGCTTACGGGAGATTGTAGAGACCCAGTACTTC,CASLREIVETQYF
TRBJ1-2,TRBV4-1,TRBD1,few,TGCGCCAGCAGCCAAGTCCCGGACAGGCCCTATGGCTACACCTTC,CASSQVPDRPYGYTF
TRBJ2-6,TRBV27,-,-,TGTGCCAGCAGTTTATCCGCGACTGGGGCCAACGTCCTGACTTTC,CASSLSATGANVLTF
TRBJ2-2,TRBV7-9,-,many,TGTGCCAGCAGCTTGAACAGGGACACCGGGGAGCTGTTTTTT,CASSLNRDTGELFF
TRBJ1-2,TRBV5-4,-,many,TGTGCCAGCAGCTTGGTGCCAGGGAATAACTATGGCTACACCTTC,CASSLVPGNNYGYTF